Below, 6 T cell receptor beta chains from the same sample are listed, as sequenced in a study of blood T cells in healthy people across ages. The authors ran a second PCR of about 6 to 11 cycles using a sample-barcoded 5' primer and a J-beta primer mix. TCRdb independently ran MiXCR on the 5' RACE reads; one entry per CDR3 protein. The profile covers around 750,000 distinct CDR3 sequences, with around half appearing a single time and roughly 37% taken by the ten largest. The sequenced sample was blood. The origin of the receptors is a man older than 75 in good health.

The sample holds a few counts of this clonotype. The chain has TRBV5-5 and TRBJ1-2; TRBD1 is a possible D gene (5 bases). V was trimmed by 0 bases and J by 7 bases, leaving 13 bases between them. CDR3 length: 14 amino acids. The germline V gene has CDR1 SGHKS and CDR2 YYEKEE (reference sequence). The DNA of the CDR3 is TGTGCCAGCAGCTTGGGCAGGGAACCCGGTGGCTACACCTTC. As protein: CASSLGREPGGYTF. Full variable domain (outside the CDR3, taken from reference TRBV5-5 and TRBJ1-2): DAGVTQSPTHLIKTRGQQVTLRCSPISGHKSVSWYQQVLGQGPQFIFQYYEKEERGRGNFPDRFSARQFPNYSSELNVNALLLGDSALYLCASSLGREPGGYTFGSGTRLTVV.

This rearrangement joins TRBV20-1 to TRBJ2-6; D not certain. The CDR3 is 18 residues long. Looked up from germline, CDR1 is DFQATT and CDR2 is SNEGSKA (reference sequence). V lost 2 bases and J 2 bases, leaving 19 bases between the germline ends. CDR3 amino acids: CSARSPLRARPGANVLTF. As DNA, the CDR3 is TGCAGTGCTAGATCCCCATTGCGCGCACGTCCTGGGGCCAACGTCCTGACTTTC.

The chain has TRBV28 and TRBJ2-1; no firm D call. The CDR3 loop spans 15 amino acids. From germline, CDR1 is MDHEN and CDR2 SYDVKM. Trimming pared 0 bases from V and 0 bases from J, leaving 6 bases between. In DNA, the CDR3 is TGTGCCAGCAGTTTATGGGCTGCCTCCTACAATGAGCAGTTCTTC. Protein: CASSLWAASYNEQFF.

The rearrangement joins TRBV20-1 to TRBJ1-2; 7 positions agree with TRBD1. Per the germline V gene, CDR1 is DFQATT and CDR2 is SNEGSKA (reference sequence). This CDR3 has 13 residues. J lost 3 bases, V lost 0 bases, and 1 base had no gene match. CDR3 region: CSARDTGDYGYTF. Here the CDR3 DNA reads TGCAGTGCTAGAGATACAGGGGACTATGGCTACACCTTC.

The V and J genes are TRBV19 and TRBJ2-7; D unclear. The J call may be wrong; the DNA end is better matched by TRBJ2-5. CDR3 length equals 13 residues. Germline V CDR1 and CDR2: LNHDA, SQIVND (reference sequence). The CDR3 reads CASQKNGRETQYF. The CDR3 DNA is TGTGCCAGTCAAAAGAACGGGCGAGAGACCCAGTACTTC.

This clonotype was observed a few times. The chain combines TRBV12-3 or TRBV12-4 with TRBJ1-2; D remains ambiguous. Trimming shortened V by 1 base and J by 2 bases, and 2 bases separated the two germline ends. The CDR3 runs 12 residues. CDR3 in DNA: TGTGCCAGCAGTTTAGAAAACTATGGCTACACCTTC. The encoded protein is CASSLENYGYTF.